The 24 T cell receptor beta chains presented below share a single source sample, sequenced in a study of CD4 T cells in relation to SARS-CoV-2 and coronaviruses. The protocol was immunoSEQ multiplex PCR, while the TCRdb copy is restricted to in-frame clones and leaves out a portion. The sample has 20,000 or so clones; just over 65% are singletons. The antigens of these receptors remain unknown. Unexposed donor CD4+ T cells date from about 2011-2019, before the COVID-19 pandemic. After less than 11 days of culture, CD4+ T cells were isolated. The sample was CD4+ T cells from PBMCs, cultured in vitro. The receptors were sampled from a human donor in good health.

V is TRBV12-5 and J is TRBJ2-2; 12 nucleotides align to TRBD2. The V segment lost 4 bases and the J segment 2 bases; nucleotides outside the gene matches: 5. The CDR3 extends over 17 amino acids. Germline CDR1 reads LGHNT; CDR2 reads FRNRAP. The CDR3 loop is CASGSPSGGANTGELFF. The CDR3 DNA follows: TGTGCTAGTGGTTCGCCTAGCGGGGGGGCAAACACCGGGGAGCTGTTTTTT.

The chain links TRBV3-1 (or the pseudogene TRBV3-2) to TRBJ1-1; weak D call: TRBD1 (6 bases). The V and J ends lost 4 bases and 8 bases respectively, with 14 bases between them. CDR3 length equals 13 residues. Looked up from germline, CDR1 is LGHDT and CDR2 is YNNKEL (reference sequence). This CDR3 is CASSPGRDIEAFF. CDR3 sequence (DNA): TGTGCCAGCAGCCCAGGCCGGGACATCGAAGCTTTCTTT.

Written as DNA, the CDR3 is TGTGCCAGCAGCTTGTGGGAGGGAATGAGTGTAGAGACCCAGTACTTC. This gives the protein CASSLWEGMSVETQYF. The chain couples TRBV5-6 to TRBJ2-5, with 7 bases matching TRBD2. The V and J ends lost 1 base and 4 bases, in that order; junction bases with no gene match: 10. CDR1 SGHDT and CDR2 YYEEEE come from the germline V gene. This CDR3 comprises 16 residues.

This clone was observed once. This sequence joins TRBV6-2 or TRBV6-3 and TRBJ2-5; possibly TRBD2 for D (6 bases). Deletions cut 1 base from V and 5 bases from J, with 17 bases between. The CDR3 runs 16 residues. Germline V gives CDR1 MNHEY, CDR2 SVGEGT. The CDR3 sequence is CASSYYGVAARETQYF. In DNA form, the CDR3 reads TGTGCCAGCAGTTACTACGGGGTAGCGGCCCGGGAGACCCAGTACTTC.

Here the CDR3 reads CASSLGPNQETQYF. Here the CDR3 DNA reads TGTGCCAGCAGCCTGGGACCAAACCAAGAGACCCAGTACTTC. The V gene is TRBV7-3, the J gene TRBJ2-5, with D perhaps assigned TRBD1 or TRBD2 (5 bases each). Trimming shortened V by 5 bases and J by 0 bases, and 10 bases separated the two germline ends. The CDR3 length is 14 residues. Germline V gene lookup returns CDR1 SGHTA and CDR2 FQGTGA.

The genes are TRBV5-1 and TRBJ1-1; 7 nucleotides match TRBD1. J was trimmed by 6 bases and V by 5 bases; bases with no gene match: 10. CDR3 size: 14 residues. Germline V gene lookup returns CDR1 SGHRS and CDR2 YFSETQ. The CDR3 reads CASRPNQGGPEAFF. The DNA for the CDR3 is TGCGCCAGCAGACCTAATCAGGGGGGACCTGAAGCTTTCTTT.

CDR3 sequence reads: CASSHQGLNTEAFF. Here the CDR3 DNA reads TGCGCCAGCAGCCACCAGGGTCTGAACACTGAAGCTTTCTTT. The chain uses TRBV4-3 and TRBJ1-1; a possible D gene is TRBD1 (5 bases). The CDR3 consists of 14 residues. V shed 3 bases and J shed 0 bases, with 8 bases lying between them. Germline V gene sequence: CDR1 LGHNA, CDR2 YSLEER.

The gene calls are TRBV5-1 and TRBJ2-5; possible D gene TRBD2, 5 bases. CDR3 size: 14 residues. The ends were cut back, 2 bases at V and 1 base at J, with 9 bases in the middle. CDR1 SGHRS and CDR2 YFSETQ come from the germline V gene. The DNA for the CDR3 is TGCGCCAGCAGCTTTGCTAGCACCCAAGAGACCCAGTACTTC. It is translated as CASSFASTQETQYF.

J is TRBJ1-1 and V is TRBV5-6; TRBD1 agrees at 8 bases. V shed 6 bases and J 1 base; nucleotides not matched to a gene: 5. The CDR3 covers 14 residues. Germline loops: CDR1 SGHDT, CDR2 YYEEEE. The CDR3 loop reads CASNTGQGNTEAFF. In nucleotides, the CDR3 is TGTGCCAGCAACACCGGACAGGGGAACACTGAAGCTTTCTTT.

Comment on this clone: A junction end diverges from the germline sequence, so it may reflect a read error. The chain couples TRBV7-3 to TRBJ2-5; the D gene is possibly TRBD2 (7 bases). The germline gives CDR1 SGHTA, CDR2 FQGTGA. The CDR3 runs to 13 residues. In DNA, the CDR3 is TGTGCCAGCAGCTTAAGGGAGGGGGAGAACCAGTACTTC. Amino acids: CASSLREGENQYF.

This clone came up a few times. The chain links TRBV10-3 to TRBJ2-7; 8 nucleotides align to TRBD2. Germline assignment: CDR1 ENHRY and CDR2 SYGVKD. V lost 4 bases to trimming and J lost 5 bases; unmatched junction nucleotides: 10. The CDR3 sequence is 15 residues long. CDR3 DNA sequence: TGTGCCATCAGTGGGGGGACTAGTGTCATCCACGAGCAGTACTTC. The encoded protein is CAISGGTSVIHEQYF.

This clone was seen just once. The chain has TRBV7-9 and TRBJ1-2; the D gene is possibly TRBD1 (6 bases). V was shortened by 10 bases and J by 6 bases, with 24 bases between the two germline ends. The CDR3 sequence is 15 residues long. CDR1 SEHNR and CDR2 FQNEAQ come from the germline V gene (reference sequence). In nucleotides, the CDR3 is TGTGCCACCACAGCTTACCGGGGGGCAGGGAATGGCTACACCTTC. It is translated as CATTAYRGAGNGYTF. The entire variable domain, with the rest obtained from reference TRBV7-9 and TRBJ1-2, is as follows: DTGVSQNPRHKITKRGQNVTFRCDPISEHNRLYWYRQTLGQGPEFLTYFQNEAQLEKSRLLSDRFSAERPKGSFSTLEIQRTEQGDSAMYLCATTAYRGAGNGYTFGSGTRLTVV.

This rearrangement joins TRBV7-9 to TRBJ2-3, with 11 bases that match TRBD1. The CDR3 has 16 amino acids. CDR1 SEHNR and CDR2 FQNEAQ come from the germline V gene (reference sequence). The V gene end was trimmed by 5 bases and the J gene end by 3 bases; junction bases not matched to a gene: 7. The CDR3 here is CASSTGTGGPTDTQYF. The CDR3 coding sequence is TGTGCCAGCAGCACCGGGACAGGGGGACCGACAGATACGCAGTATTTT.

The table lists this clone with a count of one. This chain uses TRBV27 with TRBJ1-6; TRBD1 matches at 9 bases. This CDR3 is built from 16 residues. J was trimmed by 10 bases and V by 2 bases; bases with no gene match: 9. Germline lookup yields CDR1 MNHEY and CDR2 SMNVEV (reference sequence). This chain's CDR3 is CASSLRGQGLISPLHF. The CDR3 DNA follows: TGTGCCAGCAGTTTAAGGGGACAGGGATTGATCTCACCCCTCCACTTT.

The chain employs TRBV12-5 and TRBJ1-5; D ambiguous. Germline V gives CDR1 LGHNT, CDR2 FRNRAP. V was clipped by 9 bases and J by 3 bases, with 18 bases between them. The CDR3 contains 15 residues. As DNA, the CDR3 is TGTGCTAGAAAACCCCGTTGTTGTGACAATCAGCCCCAGCATTTT. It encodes CARKPRCCDNQPQHF.

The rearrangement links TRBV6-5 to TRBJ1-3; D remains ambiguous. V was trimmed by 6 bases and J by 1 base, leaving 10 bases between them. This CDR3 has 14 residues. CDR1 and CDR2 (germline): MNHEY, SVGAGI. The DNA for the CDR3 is TGTGCCAGCAGGCCAGGATGGTCTGGAAACACCATATATTTT. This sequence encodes CASRPGWSGNTIYF.

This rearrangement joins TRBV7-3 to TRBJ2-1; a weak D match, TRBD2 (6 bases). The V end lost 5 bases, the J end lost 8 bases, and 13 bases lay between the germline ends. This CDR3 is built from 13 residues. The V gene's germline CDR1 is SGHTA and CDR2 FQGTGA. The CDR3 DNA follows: TGTGCCAGCAGCCTGAGCAGGGAGGATGAGCAGTTCTTC. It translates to CASSLSREDEQFF.

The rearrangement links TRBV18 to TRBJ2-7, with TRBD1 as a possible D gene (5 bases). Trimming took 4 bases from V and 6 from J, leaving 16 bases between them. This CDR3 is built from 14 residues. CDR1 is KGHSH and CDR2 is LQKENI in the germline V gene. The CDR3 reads CASSLQIQGSEQYF. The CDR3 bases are TGTGCCAGCTCACTTCAGATTCAGGGAAGCGAGCAGTACTTC.

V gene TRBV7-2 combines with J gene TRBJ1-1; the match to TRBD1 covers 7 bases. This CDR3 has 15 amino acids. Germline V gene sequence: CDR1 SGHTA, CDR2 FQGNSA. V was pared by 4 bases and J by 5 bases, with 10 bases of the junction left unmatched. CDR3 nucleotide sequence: TGTGCCAGCAGCTCCCAGGGGGGGCATGGAACTGAAGCTTTCTTT. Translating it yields CASSSQGGHGTEAFF.

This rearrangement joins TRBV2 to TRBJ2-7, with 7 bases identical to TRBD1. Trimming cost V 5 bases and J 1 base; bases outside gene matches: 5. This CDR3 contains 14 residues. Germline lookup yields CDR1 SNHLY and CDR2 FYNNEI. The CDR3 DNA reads TGTGCCAGCAGTCCGGGACAGCCTTCCTACGAGCAGTACTTC. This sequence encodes CASSPGQPSYEQYF.

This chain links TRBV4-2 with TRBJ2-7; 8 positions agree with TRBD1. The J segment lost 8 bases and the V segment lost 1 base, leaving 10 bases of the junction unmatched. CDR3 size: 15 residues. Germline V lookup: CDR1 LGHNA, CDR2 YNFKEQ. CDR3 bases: TGTGCCAGCAGCCAAGGTCAGGGGGCATCTTCCCAGCAGTACTTC. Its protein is CASSQGQGASSQQYF.

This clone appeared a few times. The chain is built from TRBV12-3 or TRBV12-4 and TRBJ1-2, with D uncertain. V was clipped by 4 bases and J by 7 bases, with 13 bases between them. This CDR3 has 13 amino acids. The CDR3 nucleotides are TGTGCCAGCAGTTCGCGGCAGGCTCGTGGCTACACCTTC. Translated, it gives CASSSRQARGYTF.

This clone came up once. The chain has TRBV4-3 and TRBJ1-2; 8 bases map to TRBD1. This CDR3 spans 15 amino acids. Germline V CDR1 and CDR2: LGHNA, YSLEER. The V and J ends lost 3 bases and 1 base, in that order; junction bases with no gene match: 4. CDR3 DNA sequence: TGCGCCAGCAGCCACACACAGGGGGTTAACTATGGCTACACCTTC. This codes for CASSHTQGVNYGYTF.

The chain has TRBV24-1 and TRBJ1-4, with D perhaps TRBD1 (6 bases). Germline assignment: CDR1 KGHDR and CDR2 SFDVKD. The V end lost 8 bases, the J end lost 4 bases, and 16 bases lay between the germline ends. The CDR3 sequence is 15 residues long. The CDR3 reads CATKRTEPDNEKLFF. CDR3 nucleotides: TGTGCCACCAAACGGACAGAGCCTGATAATGAAAAACTGTTTTTT.